The 5 T cell receptor beta chains below were found in one sample sequenced in a study of immune heterogeneity within non-small cell lung tumors (dated by TCRdb to the late 2010s). Sequencing was carried out with a HiSeq X Ten. A multiplex PCR system amplified the TCR beta CDR3 region, with a first 10-cycle round using 32 V-gene forward and 13 J-gene reverse primers. TCRdb took the public reads, trimmed them with fastp at Q25, ran MiXCR for clone calling and kept in-frame beta chains. Every distinct CDR3 protein forms one entry, paired with its most common genes and DNA. The sample profile shows some 9,300 distinct CDR3 sequences; 30% to 35% of them were found once. The biggest ten clones account for over 9% of the sample. Genomic DNA was extracted from bulk tumor tissue and used as the TCR template, and approximately 600 ng gDNA was amplified per sample. During surgery, several biopsies were collected from each primary tumor and placed as far from one another as possible within the tumor mass. The study cohort was described as untreated and was composed of newly diagnosed NSCLC cases undergoing curative surgery.

Sequencing was performed on lung tumor tissue. The receptors originated from a man between 60 and 70 years old with non-small cell lung cancer.

This clonotype rates as medium-sized (0.01 to 0.1%). The chain joins TRBV4-2 to TRBJ2-6; D gene ambiguous. The length of the CDR3 is 16 residues. Trimming pared 3 bases from V and 0 bases from J, leaving 9 bases between. In germline, CDR1 is LGHNA, CDR2 YNFKEQ. The CDR3 nucleotides are TGTGCCAGCAGCCAGGCAGGCAGCTCTGGGGCCAACGTCCTGACTTTC. Its protein is CASSQAGSSGANVLTF.

This clonotype is medium-sized. The chain carries TRBV12-3 or TRBV12-4 and TRBJ1-6, with D uncertain. The CDR3 contains 14 residues. V was cut by 3 bases and J by 9 bases, with 12 bases left in between. The CDR3 spells CASSFDIAGSPLHF. The CDR3 region has the DNA TGTGCCAGCAGTTTCGACATAGCGGGTTCACCCCTCCACTTT.

Judged by abundance, this clonotype is medium-sized (0.01 to 0.1%). V is TRBV7-2 and J is TRBJ1-2; D gene unclear. The germline V gene encodes CDR1 SGHTA and CDR2 FQGNSA. The CDR3 has 14 amino acids. V was trimmed by 3 bases and J by 0 bases, leaving 8 bases between them. CDR3 loop: CASSFGRANYGYTF. The CDR3 DNA is TGTGCCAGCAGCTTCGGCAGAGCTAACTATGGCTACACCTTC.

This clonotype came up many times. The chain employs TRBV9 and TRBJ2-1; D is uncertain. The ends were cut back, 0 bases at V and 0 bases at J, with 16 bases in the middle. Germline values: CDR1 SGDLS, CDR2 YYNGEE. CDR3 size: 18 residues. The CDR3 here is CASSVGWGSVSSYNEQFF. The CDR3 bases are TGTGCCAGCAGCGTAGGGTGGGGATCCGTCAGCTCCTACAATGAGCAGTTCTTC.

This clonotype is categorized as medium-sized. This chain joins TRBV6-1 and TRBJ2-7; 7 positions match TRBD2. The CDR3 runs to 15 residues. From germline, CDR1 is MNHNS and CDR2 SASEGT. The trim removed 6 bases at V and 4 bases at J, leaving 12 bases unmatched. CDR3 protein: CASSLTGGGDYEQYF. The CDR3 DNA follows: TGTGCCAGCAGCCTTACGGGAGGAGGGGATTACGAGCAGTACTTC.